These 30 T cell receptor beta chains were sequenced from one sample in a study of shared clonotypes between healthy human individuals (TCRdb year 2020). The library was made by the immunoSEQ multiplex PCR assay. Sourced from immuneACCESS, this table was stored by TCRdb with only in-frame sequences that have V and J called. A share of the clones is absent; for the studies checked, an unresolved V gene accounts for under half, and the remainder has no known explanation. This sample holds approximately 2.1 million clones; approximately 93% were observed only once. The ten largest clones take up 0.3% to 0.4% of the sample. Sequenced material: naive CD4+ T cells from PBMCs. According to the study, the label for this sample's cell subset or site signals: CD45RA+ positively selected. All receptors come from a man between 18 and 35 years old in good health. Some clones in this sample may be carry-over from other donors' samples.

The CDR3 is CASSPPKGAGETQYF. CDR3 coding DNA: TGTGCCAGCAGTCCACCTAAAGGAGCCGGGGAGACCCAGTACTTC. V usage is TRBV28 and J usage is TRBJ2-5; D call uncertain. V lost 5 bases to trimming and J lost 5 bases, with 18 bases between them. The germline V gene has CDR1 MDHEN and CDR2 SYDVKM. The CDR3 has 15 residues.

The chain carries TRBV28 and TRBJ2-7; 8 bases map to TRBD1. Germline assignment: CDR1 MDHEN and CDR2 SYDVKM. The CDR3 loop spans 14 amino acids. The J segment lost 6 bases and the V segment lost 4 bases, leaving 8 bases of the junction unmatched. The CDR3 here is CASSSPGQGAEQYF. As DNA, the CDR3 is TGTGCCAGCAGTTCGCCGGGCCAGGGGGCCGAGCAGTACTTC.

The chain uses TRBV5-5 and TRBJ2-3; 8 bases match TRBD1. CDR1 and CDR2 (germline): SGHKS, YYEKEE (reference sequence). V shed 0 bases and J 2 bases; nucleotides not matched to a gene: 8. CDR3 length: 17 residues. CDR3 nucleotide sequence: TGTGCCAGCAGCTTGGCCTGGGCAGGGGGCACCACAGATACGCAGTATTTT. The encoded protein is CASSLAWAGGTTDTQYF.

The CDR3 spells CASSLGGAVIQETQYF. CDR3 coding DNA: TGCGCCAGCAGCCTGGGCGGGGCCGTCATACAAGAGACCCAGTACTTC. The chain combines TRBV4-1 with TRBJ2-5, with a weak D call TRBD2 (6 bases). CDR1 and CDR2 (germline): MGHRA, YSYEKL. The CDR3 loop spans 16 amino acids. Trimming removed 4 bases from V and 2 bases from J, with 17 bases in between.

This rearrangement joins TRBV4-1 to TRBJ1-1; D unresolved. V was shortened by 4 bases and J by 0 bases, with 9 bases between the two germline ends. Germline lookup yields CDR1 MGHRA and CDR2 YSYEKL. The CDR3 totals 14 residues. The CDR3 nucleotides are TGCGCCAGCAGCCCCCAGGCCGTGAACACTGAAGCTTTCTTT. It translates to CASSPQAVNTEAFF.

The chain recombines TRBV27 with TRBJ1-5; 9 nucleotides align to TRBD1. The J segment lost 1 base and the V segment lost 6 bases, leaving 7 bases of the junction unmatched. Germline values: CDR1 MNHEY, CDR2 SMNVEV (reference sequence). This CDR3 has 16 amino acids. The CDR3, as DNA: TGTGCCAGCAGGTCACAGGGGGCTATAAGCAATCAGCCCCAGCATTTT. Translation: CASRSQGAISNQPQHF.

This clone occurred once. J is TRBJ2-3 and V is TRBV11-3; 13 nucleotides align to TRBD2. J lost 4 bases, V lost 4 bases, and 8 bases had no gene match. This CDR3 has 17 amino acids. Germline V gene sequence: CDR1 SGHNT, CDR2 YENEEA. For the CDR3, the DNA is TGTGCCAGCAGCTACGGACTAGCGGGAGAGGGGTCAGATACGCAGTATTTT. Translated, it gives CASSYGLAGEGSDTQYF.

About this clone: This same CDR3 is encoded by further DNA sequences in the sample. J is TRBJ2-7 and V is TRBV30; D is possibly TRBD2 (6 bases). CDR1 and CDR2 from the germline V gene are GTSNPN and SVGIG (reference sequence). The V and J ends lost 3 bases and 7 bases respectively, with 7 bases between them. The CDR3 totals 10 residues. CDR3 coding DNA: TGTGCCTGGAGCCGGGGGGAGCAGTACTTC. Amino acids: CAWSRGEQYF.

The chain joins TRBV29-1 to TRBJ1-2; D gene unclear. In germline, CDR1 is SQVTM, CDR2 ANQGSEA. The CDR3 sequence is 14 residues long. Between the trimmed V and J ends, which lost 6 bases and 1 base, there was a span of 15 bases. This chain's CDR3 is CSVKNLGNNYGYTF. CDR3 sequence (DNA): TGCAGCGTGAAAAATCTGGGCAATAACTATGGCTACACCTTC.

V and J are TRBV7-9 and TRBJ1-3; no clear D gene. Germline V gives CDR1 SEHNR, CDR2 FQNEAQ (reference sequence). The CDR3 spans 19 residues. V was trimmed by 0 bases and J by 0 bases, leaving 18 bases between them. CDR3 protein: CASSLARYGPQSSGNTIYF. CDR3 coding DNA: TGTGCCAGCAGCTTAGCGCGATACGGGCCCCAAAGCTCTGGAAACACCATATATTTT.

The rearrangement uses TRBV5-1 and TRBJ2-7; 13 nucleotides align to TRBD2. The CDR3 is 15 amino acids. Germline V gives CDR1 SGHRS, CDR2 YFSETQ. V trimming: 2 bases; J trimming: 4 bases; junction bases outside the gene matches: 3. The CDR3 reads CASSLGLAGEYEQYF. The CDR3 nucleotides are TGCGCCAGCAGCTTAGGACTAGCGGGAGAGTACGAGCAGTACTTC.

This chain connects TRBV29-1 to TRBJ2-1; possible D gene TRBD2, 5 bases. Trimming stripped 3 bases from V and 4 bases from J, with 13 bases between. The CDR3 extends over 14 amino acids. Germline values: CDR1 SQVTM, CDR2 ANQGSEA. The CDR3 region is CSVERGIGYNEQFF. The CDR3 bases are TGCAGCGTTGAGAGAGGGATTGGGTACAATGAGCAGTTCTTC.

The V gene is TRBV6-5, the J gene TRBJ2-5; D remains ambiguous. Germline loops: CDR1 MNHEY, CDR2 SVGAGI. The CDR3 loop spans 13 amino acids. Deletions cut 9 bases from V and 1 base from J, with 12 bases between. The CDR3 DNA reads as TGTGCCAGTTCGGACCTCTCCCAAGAGACCCAGTACTTC. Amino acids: CASSDLSQETQYF.

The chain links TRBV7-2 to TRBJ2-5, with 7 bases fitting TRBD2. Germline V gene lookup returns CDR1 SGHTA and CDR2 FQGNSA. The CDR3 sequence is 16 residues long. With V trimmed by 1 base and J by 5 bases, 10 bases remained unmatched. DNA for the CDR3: TGTGCCAGCAGCTTAGGGCCGGGCGGGAGACGGGAGACCCAGTACTTC. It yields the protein CASSLGPGGRRETQYF.

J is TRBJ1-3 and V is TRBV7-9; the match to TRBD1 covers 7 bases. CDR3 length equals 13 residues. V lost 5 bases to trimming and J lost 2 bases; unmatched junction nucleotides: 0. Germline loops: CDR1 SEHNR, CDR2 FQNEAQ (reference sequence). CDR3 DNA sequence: TGTGCCAGCAGCGGGACAGCTGGAAACACCATATATTTT. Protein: CASSGTAGNTIYF.

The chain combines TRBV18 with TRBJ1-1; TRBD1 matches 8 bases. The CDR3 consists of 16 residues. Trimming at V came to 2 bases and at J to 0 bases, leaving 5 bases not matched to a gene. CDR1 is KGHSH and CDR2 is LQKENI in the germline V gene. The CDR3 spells CASSPTTGAVNTEAFF. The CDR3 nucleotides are TGTGCCAGCTCACCAACGACAGGGGCGGTGAACACTGAAGCTTTCTTT.

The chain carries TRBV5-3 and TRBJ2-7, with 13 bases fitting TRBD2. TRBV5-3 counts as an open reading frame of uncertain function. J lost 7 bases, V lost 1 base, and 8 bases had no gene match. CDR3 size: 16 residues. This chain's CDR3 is CARSLSLAGGPGEQYF. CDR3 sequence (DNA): TGTGCCAGAAGCTTGTCACTAGCGGGAGGGCCGGGAGAGCAGTACTTC.

The CDR3 bases are TGTGCCAGCAGCCCAGAGAAGGGGGTGGCAGATACGCAGTATTTT. Its translation is CASSPEKGVADTQYF. The chain combines TRBV5-6 with TRBJ2-3; possibly TRBD1 for D (6 bases). V dropped 4 bases and J dropped 4 bases, with 16 bases sitting between them. The CDR3 runs to 15 residues. Per the germline V gene, CDR1 is SGHDT and CDR2 is YYEEEE. Full variable domain (remainder filled in from reference TRBV5-6 and TRBJ2-3): DAGVTQSPTHLIKTRGQQVTLRCSPKSGHDTVSWYQQALGQGPQFIFQYYEEEERQRGNFPDRFSGHQFPNYSSELNVNALLLGDSALYLCASSPEKGVADTQYFGPGTRLTVL.

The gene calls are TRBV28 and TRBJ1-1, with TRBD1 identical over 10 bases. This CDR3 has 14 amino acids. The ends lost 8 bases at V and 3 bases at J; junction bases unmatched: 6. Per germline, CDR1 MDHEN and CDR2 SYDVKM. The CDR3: CASRTGGAHTEAFF. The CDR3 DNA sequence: TGTGCCAGCCGGACAGGGGGTGCCCACACTGAAGCTTTCTTT.

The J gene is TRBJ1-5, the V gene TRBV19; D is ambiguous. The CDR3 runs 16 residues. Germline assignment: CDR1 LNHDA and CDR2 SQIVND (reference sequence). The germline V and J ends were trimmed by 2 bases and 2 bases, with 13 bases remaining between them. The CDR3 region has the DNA TGTGCCAGTAGTATATTCCTCAACAAACGCAATCAGCCCCAGCATTTT. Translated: CASSIFLNKRNQPQHF.

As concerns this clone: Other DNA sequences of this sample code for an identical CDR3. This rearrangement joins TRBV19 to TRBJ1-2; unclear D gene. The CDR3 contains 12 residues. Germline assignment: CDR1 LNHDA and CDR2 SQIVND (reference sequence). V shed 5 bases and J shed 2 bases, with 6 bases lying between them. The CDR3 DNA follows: TGTGCCAGTAGTCCTCGAAACTATGGCTACACCTTC. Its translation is CASSPRNYGYTF.

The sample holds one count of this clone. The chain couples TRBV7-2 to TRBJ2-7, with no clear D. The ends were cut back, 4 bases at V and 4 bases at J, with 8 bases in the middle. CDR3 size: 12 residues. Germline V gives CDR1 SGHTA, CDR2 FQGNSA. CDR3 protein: CASSSKGYEQYF. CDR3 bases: TGTGCCAGCAGCTCGAAGGGTTACGAGCAGTACTTC.

CDR3 sequence reads: CASSWTSGEYEQYF. In nucleotides, the CDR3 is TGTGCCAGCAGCTGGACTAGCGGCGAGTACGAGCAGTACTTC. The chain uses TRBV7-3 and TRBJ2-7; TRBD2 agrees at 10 bases. This CDR3 has 14 amino acids. The ends lost 4 bases at V and 4 bases at J; junction bases unmatched: 4. Germline V lookup: CDR1 SGHTA, CDR2 FQGTGA.

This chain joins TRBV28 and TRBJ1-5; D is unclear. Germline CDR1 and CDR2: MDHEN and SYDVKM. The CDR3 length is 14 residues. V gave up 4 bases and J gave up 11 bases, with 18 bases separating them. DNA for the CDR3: TGTGCCAGCAGTTCTGGCAGGCGCCCCTTGGCCCAGCATTTT. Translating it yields CASSSGRRPLAQHF. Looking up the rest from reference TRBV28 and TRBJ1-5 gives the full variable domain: DVKVTQSSRYLVKRTGEKVFLECVQDMDHENMFWYRQDPGLGLRLIYFSYDVKMKEKGDIPEGYSVSREKKERFSLILESASTNQTSMYLCASSSGRRPLAQHFGDGTRLSIL.

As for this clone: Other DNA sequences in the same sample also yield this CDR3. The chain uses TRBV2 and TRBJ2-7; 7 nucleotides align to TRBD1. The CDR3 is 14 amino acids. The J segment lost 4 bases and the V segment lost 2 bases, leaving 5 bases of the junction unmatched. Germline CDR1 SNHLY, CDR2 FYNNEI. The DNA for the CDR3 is TGTGCCAGCAGTGAACAGGGGGTAGGTTACGAGCAGTACTTC. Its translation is CASSEQGVGYEQYF.

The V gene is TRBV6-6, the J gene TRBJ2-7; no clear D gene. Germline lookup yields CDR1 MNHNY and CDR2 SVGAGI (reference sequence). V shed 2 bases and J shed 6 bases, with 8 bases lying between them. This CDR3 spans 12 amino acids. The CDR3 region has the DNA TGTGCCAGCAGTTACCCACAAGGCGAGCAGTACTTC. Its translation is CASSYPQGEQYF.

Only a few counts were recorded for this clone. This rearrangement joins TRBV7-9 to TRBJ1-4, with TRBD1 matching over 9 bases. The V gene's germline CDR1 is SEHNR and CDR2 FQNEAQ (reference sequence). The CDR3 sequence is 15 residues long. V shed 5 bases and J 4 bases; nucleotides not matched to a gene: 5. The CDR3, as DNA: TGTGCCAGCAGCCCAGAGACAGGGGGTAATGAAAAACTGTTTTTT. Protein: CASSPETGGNEKLFF.

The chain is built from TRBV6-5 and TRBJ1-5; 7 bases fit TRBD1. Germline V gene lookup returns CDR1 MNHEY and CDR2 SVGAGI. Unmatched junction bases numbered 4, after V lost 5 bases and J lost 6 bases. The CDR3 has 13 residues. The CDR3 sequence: CASSPPGGQPQHF. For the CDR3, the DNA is TGTGCCAGCAGTCCCCCAGGGGGTCAGCCCCAGCATTTT.

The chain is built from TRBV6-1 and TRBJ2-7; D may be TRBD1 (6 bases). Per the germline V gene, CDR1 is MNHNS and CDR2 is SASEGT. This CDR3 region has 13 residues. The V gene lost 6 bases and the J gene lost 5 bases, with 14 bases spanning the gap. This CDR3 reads CASSRPRGNEQYF. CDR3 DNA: TGTGCCAGCAGCCGCCCGAGGGGGAACGAGCAGTACTTC.

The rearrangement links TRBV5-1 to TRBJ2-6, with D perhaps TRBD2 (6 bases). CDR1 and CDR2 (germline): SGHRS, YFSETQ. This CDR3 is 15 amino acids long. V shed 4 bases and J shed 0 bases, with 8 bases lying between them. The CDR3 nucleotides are TGCGCCAGCAGCGACGGGAGCTCTGGGGCCAACGTCCTGACTTTC. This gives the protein CASSDGSSGANVLTF.